The rows below give T cell receptor beta chains drawn from one sample of a study of identical twins. TCRdb ran MiXCR on the 5' RACE reads and lists one entry per CDR3 protein. Found here are under 900,000 distinct CDR3 sequences, about 12% of them singletons; the top ten hold around 1.5%. This sample also belongs to another study, concerning yellow fever vaccine responses in identical twins.

Sequencing input: PBMCs. The receptors shown here come from a woman aged 18-30 years in good health. Each CDR3 is given with its conserved first and last residue. The size field is filled for only some rows; it gives once, few, many or a size class.

V: TRBV29-1; J: TRBJ2-7; size: many; CDR3: CSALGLAGEGQYF
V: TRBV7-6; J: TRBJ2-3; size: few; CDR3: CASSLRIPGLAGGADTQYF
V: TRBV20-1; J: TRBJ2-1; size: NA; CDR3: CSASDRGQPGNEQFF
V: TRBV9; J: TRBJ2-5; size: few; CDR3: CASSVARLGLARIAPPQETQYF
V: TRBV5-1; J: TRBJ2-5; size: NA; CDR3: CASSLAMTGGAETQYF
V: TRBV20-1; J: TRBJ1-2; size: few; CDR3: CSARDGPSRYTF
V: TRBV3-1; J: TRBJ2-7; size: many; CDR3: CASSQTQTYEQYF
V: TRBV7-8; J: TRBJ2-1; size: few; CDR3: CASSLVGGGRGNEQFF
V: TRBV19; J: TRBJ2-7; size: NA; CDR3: CASSMGGRHLSYEQYF
V: TRBV11-2; J: TRBJ1-4; size: few; CDR3: CASSLGQREKLFF
V: TRBV12-3/TRBV12-4; J: TRBJ2-1; size: few; CDR3: CASSRPKLGPVHNEQFF
V: TRBV7-9; J: TRBJ2-7; size: NA; CDR3: CASSSSGTSRYEQYF
V: TRBV5-1; J: TRBJ1-1; size: NA; CDR3: CASSAPPGHEAFF
V: TRBV7-2; J: TRBJ1-2; size: NA; CDR3: CASSLVVGQAYGYTF
V: TRBV25-1; J: TRBJ1-6; size: NA; CDR3: CASSESGTYNSPLHF
V: TRBV28; J: TRBJ2-7; size: many; CDR3: CASSRQRSYEQYF
V: TRBV2; J: TRBJ2-3; size: NA; CDR3: CASSDWGQGLDTQYF
V: TRBV19; J: TRBJ1-1; size: NA; CDR3: CASSNKGQRNTEAFF
V: TRBV4-1; J: TRBJ1-1; size: many; CDR3: CASSQDFQGGDTEAFF
V: TRBV2; J: TRBJ2-1; size: many; CDR3: CASTRSGSSSYNEQFF
V: TRBV2; J: TRBJ1-6; size: few; CDR3: CASSGDSSYNSPLHF
V: TRBV5-1; J: TRBJ1-4; size: many; CDR3: CASSLGGTNEKLFF
V: TRBV19; J: TRBJ2-7; size: NA; CDR3: CASSTAPSSYEQYF
V: TRBV5-1; J: TRBJ2-7; size: NA; CDR3: CASASTEYEQYF
V: TRBV20-1; J: TRBJ2-1; size: NA; CDR3: CSASYGRAGLMINEQFF
V: TRBV12-3/TRBV12-4; J: TRBJ1-3; size: NA; CDR3: CASRRQGTGNTIYF
V: TRBV7-6; J: TRBJ2-1; size: NA; CDR3: CASSSPGPLDNEQFF
V: TRBV20-1; J: TRBJ2-6; size: few; CDR3: CSARVRNAGSGANVLTF
V: TRBV6-1; J: TRBJ1-3; size: NA; CDR3: CASSEVSGNTIYF
V: TRBV5-1; J: TRBJ2-2; size: NA; CDR3: CASSGLRTNTGELFF
V: TRBV6-5; J: TRBJ1-1; size: few; CDR3: CASSLGAGLSTEAFF
V: TRBV25-1; J: TRBJ2-7; size: few; CDR3: CASSAAGTYEQYF
V: TRBV2; J: TRBJ2-1; size: few; CDR3: CASLSGRAYNEQFF
V: TRBV20-1; J: TRBJ1-6; size: few; CDR3: CSARDEDRGNSPLHF
V: TRBV11-2; J: TRBJ2-1; size: NA; CDR3: CASSLRTVPYNEQFF
V: TRBV11-2; J: TRBJ2-1; size: once; CDR3: CASSWLALDGFNEQFF
V: TRBV20-1; J: TRBJ2-7; size: NA; CDR3: CSARGKQGKLSYEQYF
V: TRBV3-1; J: TRBJ1-6; size: many; CDR3: CASSQGTDNSPLHF
V: TRBV20-1; J: TRBJ2-2; size: few; CDR3: CSARDRLAGGTGELFF
V: TRBV20-1; J: TRBJ2-5; size: NA; CDR3: CSARLAGRETQYF
V: TRBV20-1; J: TRBJ2-1; size: few; CDR3: CSASSGQANNEQFF
V: TRBV5-1; J: TRBJ1-1; size: many; CDR3: CASSLMRQNTEAFF
V: TRBV20-1; J: TRBJ2-5; size: few; CDR3: CSARADTQETQYF
V: TRBV27; J: TRBJ2-7; size: NA; CDR3: CASSKREGTYEQYF
V: TRBV21-1; J: TRBJ2-3; size: few; CDR3: CASSSGTGGIDTQYF
V: TRBV3-1; J: TRBJ2-2; size: NA; CDR3: CASSQGIGRITGELFF
V: TRBV5-1; J: TRBJ2-2; size: few; CDR3: CASSLVGESTGELFF
V: TRBV6-5; J: TRBJ2-1; size: NA; CDR3: CASSYSDRKYNEQFF
V: TRBV10-3; J: TRBJ2-3; size: few; CDR3: CAISPGSTDTQYF
V: TRBV7-9; J: TRBJ1-4; size: NA; CDR3: CASSLGYMINEKLFF
V: TRBV2; J: TRBJ2-1; size: few; CDR3: CASPRGGVYNEQFF
V: TRBV5-6; J: TRBJ2-1; size: few; CDR3: CASSLGVVYAPSFLDEQFF
V: TRBV5-1; J: TRBJ1-2; size: NA; CDR3: CASRYEPPGQEIVQTGYGYTF
V: TRBV6-5; J: TRBJ2-3; size: NA; CDR3: CASSYRPNTDTQYF
V: TRBV6-5; J: TRBJ2-1; size: many; CDR3: CASSYSFVHPGSYNEQFF